One and the same sample provided the 16 T cell receptor beta chains below, sequenced in a study of blood T cell repertoires in COVID-19. Sequenced by immunoSEQ multiplex PCR; TCRdb stores in-frame clones only, minus some. The sample holds about 190,000 clones, about nine tenths seen once. The sequencing sample was made of peripheral blood. Receptors were obtained from a man younger than 45 with acute or convalescent COVID-19.

The chain links TRBV5-1 to TRBJ1-5; D unresolved. The ends were cut back, 1 base at V and 1 base at J, with 9 bases in the middle. Germline V gene sequence: CDR1 SGHRS, CDR2 YFSETQ. The CDR3 has 15 residues. The CDR3 spells CASSLWRKSNQPQHF. The DNA of the CDR3 is TGCGCCAGCAGCTTGTGGAGGAAAAGCAATCAGCCCCAGCATTTT.

V is TRBV3-1 (or the pseudogene TRBV3-2) and J is TRBJ2-2, with 8 bases matching TRBD1. The V and J ends lost 2 bases and 0 bases, in that order; junction bases with no gene match: 11. Germline V CDR1 and CDR2: LGHDT, YNNKEL (reference sequence). The CDR3 spans 19 residues. CDR3 sequence (DNA): TGTGCCAGCAGCCAAAGGGGACAGGTTCGTTTCGCGAACACCGGGGAGCTGTTTTTT. It encodes CASSQRGQVRFANTGELFF.

The sample holds one count of this clone. The rearrangement joins TRBV30 to TRBJ1-1; perhaps TRBD1 as D (5 bases). Trimming shortened V by 0 bases and J by 9 bases, and 14 bases separated the two germline ends. CDR1 GTSNPN and CDR2 SVGIG come from the germline V gene (reference sequence). This CDR3 is 13 amino acids long. The CDR3 DNA sequence: TGTGCCTGGAGTGTAAAGGCAGGGAAGAAAGCTTTCTTT. Protein: CAWSVKAGKKAFF. The whole variable domain, remainder taken from reference TRBV30 and TRBJ1-1, is SQTIHQWPATLVQPVGSPLSLECTVEGTSNPNLYWYRQAAGRGLQLLFYSVGIGQISSEVPQNLSASRPQDRQFILSSKKLLLSDSGFYLCAWSVKAGKKAFFGQGTRLTVV.

This chain links TRBV21-1 with TRBJ1-2. TRBV21-1 is classified as a pseudogene. The CDR3 totals 17 residues. The CDR3 sequence: CASSKELGDASLYGYTF. CDR3 DNA sequence: TGTGCCAGCAGCAAAGAGTTAGGAGACGCCTCTCTCTATGGCTACACCTTC.

The rearrangement uses TRBV30 and TRBJ1-1, with D perhaps TRBD1 (5 bases). The CDR3 loop spans 12 amino acids. Trimming took off 2 bases at V and 4 bases at J, with 8 bases between the two ends. Germline lookup yields CDR1 GTSNPN and CDR2 SVGIG (reference sequence). This CDR3 is CAWSMDITEAFF. CDR3 sequence (DNA): TGTGCCTGGAGTATGGACATCACTGAAGCTTTCTTT.

This rearrangement joins TRBV3-1 (or the pseudogene TRBV3-2) to TRBJ1-2; 11 bases fit TRBD1. This CDR3 is 18 amino acids long. Looked up from germline, CDR1 is LGHDT and CDR2 is YNNKEL (reference sequence). With V trimmed by 0 bases and J by 3 bases, 9 bases remained unmatched. The CDR3 DNA sequence: TGTGCCAGCAGCCAAGATCGGACAGGGGGCAGTCGGGACTATGGCTACACCTTC. It codes for CASSQDRTGGSRDYGYTF.

V gene TRBV6-1 combines with J gene TRBJ1-2, with 7 nucleotides matching TRBD1. The CDR3 loop spans 14 amino acids. The V segment lost 0 bases and the J segment 8 bases; nucleotides outside the gene matches: 6. The germline V gene has CDR1 MNHNS and CDR2 SASEGT. CDR3: CASSEAGTENGYTF. DNA of the CDR3: TGTGCCAGCAGTGAAGCCGGGACAGAGAACGGCTACACCTTC.

The gene calls are TRBV18 and TRBJ1-4; D is undetermined. Germline loops: CDR1 KGHSH, CDR2 LQKENI. CDR3 length equals 16 residues. V was shortened by 2 bases and J by 0 bases, with 10 bases between the two germline ends. CDR3 DNA: TGTGCCAGCTCACCAGAGGGAGCTCCAACTAATGAAAAACTGTTTTTT. It encodes CASSPEGAPTNEKLFF.

V and J are TRBV7-3 and TRBJ2-1; 8 positions agree with TRBD2. CDR1 and CDR2 from the germline V gene are SGHTA and FQGTGA. This CDR3 contains 14 residues. The V gene end was trimmed by 4 bases and the J gene end by 12 bases; junction bases not matched to a gene: 11. The CDR3 sequence is CASSSRVGGGRQFF. The CDR3 DNA is TGTGCCAGCAGCTCAAGGGTTGGCGGGGGGCGGCAGTTCTTC.

This sequence joins TRBV7-9 and TRBJ2-2; possible D gene TRBD1, 6 bases. Germline V gene data show CDR1 as SEHNR and CDR2 as FQNEAQ (reference sequence). V lost 1 base and J 7 bases, leaving 10 bases between the germline ends. CDR3 size: 14 residues. CDR3: CASSLVGQNGELFF. The DNA of the CDR3 is TGTGCCAGCAGCTTAGTCGGACAGAACGGGGAGCTGTTTTTT.

The genes are TRBV29-1 and TRBJ1-2; 11 positions agree with TRBD1. CDR1 is SQVTM, CDR2 ANQGSEA, per germline. The CDR3 has 15 amino acids. Trimming at V came to 4 bases and at J to 6 bases, leaving 10 bases not matched to a gene. CDR3: CSVGTGGFGGNGYTF. The DNA for the CDR3 is TGCAGCGTTGGGACAGGGGGCTTTGGGGGAAATGGCTACACCTTC.

This clone appeared a few times. The chain carries TRBV13 and TRBJ1-3; D is uncertain. This CDR3 spans 15 amino acids. Trimming shortened V by 5 bases and J by 3 bases, and 14 bases separated the two germline ends. In germline, CDR1 is PRHDT, CDR2 FYEKMQ (reference sequence). This CDR3 reads CASSPGGMNGNTIYF. CDR3 in DNA: TGTGCCAGCAGCCCCGGCGGGATGAATGGAAACACCATATATTTT.

The chain carries TRBV15 and TRBJ2-7, with D maybe TRBD2 (5 bases). V was pared by 6 bases and J by 7 bases, with 22 bases between. Looked up from germline, CDR1 is LNHNV and CDR2 is YYDKDF (reference sequence). The CDR3 spans 15 residues. The chain's CDR3 is CATRNPNWVTGEQYF. In DNA, the CDR3 is TGTGCCACCAGGAACCCTAACTGGGTCACGGGGGAGCAGTACTTC.

The chain joins TRBV27 to TRBJ1-2; a possible D gene is TRBD1 (6 bases). This CDR3 has 15 residues. The V gene lost 3 bases and the J gene lost 8 bases, with 19 bases spanning the gap. Germline CDR1 reads MNHEY; CDR2 reads SMNVEV (reference sequence). CDR3 amino acids: CASSFLGQGPLGYTF. The DNA of the CDR3 is TGTGCCAGCAGTTTCTTGGGACAAGGCCCCCTAGGCTACACCTTC.

This chain links TRBV7-3 with TRBJ2-1; D gene ambiguous. From germline, CDR1 is SGHTA and CDR2 FQGTGA. Trimming left V 0 bases short and J 2 bases short, with 8 bases between. This CDR3 is built from 15 residues. The CDR3 DNA sequence: TGTGCCAGCAGCTTAACCCCCGCGGCCTACAATGAGCAGTTCTTC. This encodes CASSLTPAAYNEQFF.

This clone was picked up one time. This rearrangement joins TRBV7-2 to TRBJ2-5; D possibly corresponds to TRBD2 (5 bases). Germline V gene data show CDR1 as SGHTA and CDR2 as FQGNSA. The CDR3 totals 15 residues. Trimming removed 1 base at V and 0 bases at J, with 9 bases between. The CDR3 here is CASSLVRGYQETQYF. Written as DNA, the CDR3 is TGTGCCAGCAGCTTAGTACGAGGGTACCAAGAGACCCAGTACTTC.